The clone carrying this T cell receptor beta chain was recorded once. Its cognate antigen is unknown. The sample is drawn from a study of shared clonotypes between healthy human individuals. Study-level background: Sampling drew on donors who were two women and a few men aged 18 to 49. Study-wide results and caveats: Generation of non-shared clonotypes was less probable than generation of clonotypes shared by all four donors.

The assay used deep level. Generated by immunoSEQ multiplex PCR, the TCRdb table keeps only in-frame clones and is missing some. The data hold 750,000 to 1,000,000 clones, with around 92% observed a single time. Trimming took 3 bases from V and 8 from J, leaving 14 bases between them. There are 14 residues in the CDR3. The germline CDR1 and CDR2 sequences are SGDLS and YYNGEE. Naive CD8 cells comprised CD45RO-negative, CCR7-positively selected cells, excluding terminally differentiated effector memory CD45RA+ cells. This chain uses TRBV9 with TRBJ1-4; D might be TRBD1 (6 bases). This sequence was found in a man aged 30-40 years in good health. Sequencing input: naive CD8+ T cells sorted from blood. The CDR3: CASSAEGHPEKLFF. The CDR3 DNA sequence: TGTGCCAGCAGCGCCGAGGGACATCCAGAAAAACTGTTTTTT.